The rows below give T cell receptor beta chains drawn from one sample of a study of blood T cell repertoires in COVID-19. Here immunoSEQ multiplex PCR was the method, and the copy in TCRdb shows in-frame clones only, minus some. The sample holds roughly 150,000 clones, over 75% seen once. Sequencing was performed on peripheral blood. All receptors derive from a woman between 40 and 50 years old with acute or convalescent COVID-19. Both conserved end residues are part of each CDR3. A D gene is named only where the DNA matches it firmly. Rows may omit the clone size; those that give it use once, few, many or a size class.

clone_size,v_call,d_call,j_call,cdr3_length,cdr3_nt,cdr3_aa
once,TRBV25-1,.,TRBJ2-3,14,TGTGCCAGCAGCGAACTGGGACACTCAGATACGCAGTATTTT,CASSELGHSDTQYF
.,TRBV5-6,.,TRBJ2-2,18,TGTGCCAGCAGCTCGCCCGGGACATGGGAGCCGAACACCGGGGAGCTGTTTTTT,CASSSPGTWEPNTGELFF
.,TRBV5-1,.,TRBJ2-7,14,TGCGCCAGCAGCTTGGAGGCGGGACCCTACGAGCAGTACTTC,CASSLEAGPYEQYF
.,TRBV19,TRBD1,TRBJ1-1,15,TGTGCCAGCTCCCTAGAGGGGGCGGGGAACACTGAAGCTTTCTTT,CASSLEGAGNTEAFF
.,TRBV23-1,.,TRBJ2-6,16,TGCGCCAGCAGTCGAGGGTTAGGTTCTGGGGCCAACGTCCTGACTTTC,CASSRGLGSGANVLTF
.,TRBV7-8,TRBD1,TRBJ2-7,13,TGTGCCAGCAGCCTCGAAACAGGGGACGAGCAGTACTTC,CASSLETGDEQYF
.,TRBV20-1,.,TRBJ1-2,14,TGCAGTGCTAGTTTCGGGAACAGGGATTATGGCTACACCTTC,CSASFGNRDYGYTF
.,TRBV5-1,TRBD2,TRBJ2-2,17,TGCGCCAGCAGCTTGGCCAGAGGAGCGGGGGCCACCGGGGAGCTGTTTTTT,CASSLARGAGATGELFF
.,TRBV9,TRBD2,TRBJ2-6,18,TGTGCCAGCAGCGTAGCTACGCGGGAGGGCCCTGGGGCCAACGTCCTGACTTTC,CASSVATREGPGANVLTF
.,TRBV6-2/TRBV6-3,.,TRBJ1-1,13,TGTGCCAGCAGCGACCCGCTGGAGACTGAAGCTTTCTTT,CASSDPLETEAFF
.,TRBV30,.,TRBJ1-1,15,TGTGCCTGGAGTAGAGAGGGCAGGGGATTCTCTGAAGCTTTCTTT,CAWSREGRGFSEAFF
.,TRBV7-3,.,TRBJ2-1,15,TGTGCCAGCAGCTTAGAGGCACGCGATTACAATGAGCAGTTCTTC,CASSLEARDYNEQFF
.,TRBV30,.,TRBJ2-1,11,TGTGCCTGGAGTCTCTACAATGAGCAGTTCTTC,CAWSLYNEQFF
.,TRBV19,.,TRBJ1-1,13,TGTGCCAGTAGTATCCAGGAGAACACTGAAGCTTTCTTT,CASSIQENTEAFF
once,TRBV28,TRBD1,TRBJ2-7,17,TGTGCCAGCAGACCCAGCACAGGGGCAGATAGCTCCTACGAGCAGTACTTC,CASRPSTGADSSYEQYF
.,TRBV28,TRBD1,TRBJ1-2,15,TGTGCCAGCACCAGGGGGCACCCAAAGAACTATGGCTACACCTTC,CASTRGHPKNYGYTF
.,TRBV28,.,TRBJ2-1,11,TGTGCCAGCAGTCTGTCAGGTGAGCAGTTCTTC,CASSLSGEQFF
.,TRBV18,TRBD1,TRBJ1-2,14,TGTGCCAGCTCACCGGACAGGGAACCTTATGGCTACACCTTC,CASSPDREPYGYTF
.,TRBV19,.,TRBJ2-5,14,TGTGCCAGTAGTATAGTCGAACGGCAAGAGACCCAGTACTTC,CASSIVERQETQYF
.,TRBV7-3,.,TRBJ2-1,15,TGTGCCAGCAGCTCACAGTACGGAGGGGACAATGAGCAGTTCTTC,CASSSQYGGDNEQFF
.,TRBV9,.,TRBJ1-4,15,TGTGCCAGCAGCGTTATCAAGGTGGGCACGGAAAAACTGTTTTTT,CASSVIKVGTEKLFF
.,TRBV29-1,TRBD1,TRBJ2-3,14,TGCAGCGCGGACAGGGGGTTTGATCGGGTTACGCAGTATTTT,CSADRGFDRVTQYF
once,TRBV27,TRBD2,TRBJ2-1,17,TGTGCCAGCAGTATTACCGGGACTAGCGGGGGGTACAATGAGCAGTTCTTC,CASSITGTSGGYNEQFF
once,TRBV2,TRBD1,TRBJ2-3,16,TGTGCCAGCAGTGAAGAGGGGACAGGGGGAGGGCATACGCAGTATTTT,CASSEEGTGGGHTQYF
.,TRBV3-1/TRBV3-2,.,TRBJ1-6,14,TGTGCCAGCAGCCAACAGCAGGGGACGACACCCCTCCACTTT,CASSQQQGTTPLHF
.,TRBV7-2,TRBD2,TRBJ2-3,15,TGTGCCAGCAGCTTAGGGGGGGGAGGCGGTGATACGCAGTATTTT,CASSLGGGGGDTQYF
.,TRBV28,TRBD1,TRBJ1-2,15,TGTGCCAGCACCCTACAGGGGGTAGCTAACTATGGCTACACCTTC,CASTLQGVANYGYTF
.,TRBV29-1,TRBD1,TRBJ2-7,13,TGCAGCGCCGGGACAGGGGACTCCTACGAGCAGTACTTC,CSAGTGDSYEQYF
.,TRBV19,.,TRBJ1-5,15,TGTGCCAGTAGTACCCCGGCGGGGGGCGGTCAGCCCCAGCATTTT,CASSTPAGGGQPQHF
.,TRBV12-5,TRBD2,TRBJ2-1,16,TGTGCTAGTGGCATTAGCGCGGGAGGTTTGACAAATGAGCAGTTCTTC,CASGISAGGLTNEQFF
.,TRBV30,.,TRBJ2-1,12,TGTGCCTGGAGTGTACGGGGGACAGCGCAGTTCTTC,CAWSVRGTAQFF
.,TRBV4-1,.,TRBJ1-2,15,TGCGCCAGCAGCCAACAAACCATGGGCGTCTATGGCTACACCTTC,CASSQQTMGVYGYTF
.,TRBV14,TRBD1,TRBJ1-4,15,TGTGCCAGCAGAGCGGGACAGGGGATTAATGAAAAACTGTTTTTT,CASRAGQGINEKLFF
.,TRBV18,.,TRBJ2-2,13,TGTGCCAGCTCACCCTCGAACACCGGGGAGCTGTTTTTT,CASSPSNTGELFF
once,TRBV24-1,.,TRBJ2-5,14,TGTGCCACCAGTGATTTCGACAGTCAAGAGACCCAGTACTTC,CATSDFDSQETQYF
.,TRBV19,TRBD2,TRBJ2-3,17,TGTGCCAGTAGTATTATCGTACCTAGCGGGGACACAGATACGCAGTATTTT,CASSIIVPSGDTDTQYF
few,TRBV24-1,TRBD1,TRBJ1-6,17,TGTGCCACCAGTGATCCCGCCGACAGGGGAGATAATTCACCCCTCCACTTT,CATSDPADRGDNSPLHF
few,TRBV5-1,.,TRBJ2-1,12,TGCGCCAGCAGCTCTCTAGCACAGGAGCAGTTCTTC,CASSSLAQEQFF
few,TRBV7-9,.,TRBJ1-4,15,TGTGCCAGCAGCCCTTTGGTCGGGGTCGGGGAAAAACTGTTTTTT,CASSPLVGVGEKLFF
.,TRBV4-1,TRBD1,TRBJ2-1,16,TGCGCCAGCAGCCACTATAGGGACAGATTATACAATGAGCAGTTCTTC,CASSHYRDRLYNEQFF
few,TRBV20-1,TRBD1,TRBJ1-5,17,TGCAGTGCTAGTCCGGGACAGGGGAGTTATAGCAATCAGCCCCAGCATTTT,CSASPGQGSYSNQPQHF
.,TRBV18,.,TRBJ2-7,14,TGTGCCAGCACTTCCAGGGATACTACCTACGAGCAGTACTTC,CASTSRDTTYEQYF
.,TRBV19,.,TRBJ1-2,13,TGTGCCAGTACCCGGACTCCGAACTATGGCTACACCTTC,CASTRTPNYGYTF
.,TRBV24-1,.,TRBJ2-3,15,TGTGCCACCAGTGGAGTAGCGGAGCGCACAGATACGCAGTATTTT,CATSGVAERTDTQYF
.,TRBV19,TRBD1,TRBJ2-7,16,TGTGCCAGTAGTATGAATAGAGGGACAGATCCCTACGAGCAGTACTTC,CASSMNRGTDPYEQYF